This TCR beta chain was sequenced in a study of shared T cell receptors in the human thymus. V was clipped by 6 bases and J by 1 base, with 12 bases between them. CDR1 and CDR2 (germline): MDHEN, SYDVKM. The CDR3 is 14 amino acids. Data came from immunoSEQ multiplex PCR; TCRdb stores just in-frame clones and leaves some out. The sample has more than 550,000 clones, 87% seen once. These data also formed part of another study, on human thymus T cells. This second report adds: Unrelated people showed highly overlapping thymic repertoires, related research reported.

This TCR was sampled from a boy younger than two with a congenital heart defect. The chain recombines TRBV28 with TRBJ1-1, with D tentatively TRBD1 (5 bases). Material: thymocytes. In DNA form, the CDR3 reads TGTGCCAGCAGCTCTGACAGACCGAACACTGAAGCTTTCTTT. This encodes CASSSDRPNTEAFF. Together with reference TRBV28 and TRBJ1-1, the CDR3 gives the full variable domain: DVKVTQSSRYLVKRTGEKVFLECVQDMDHENMFWYRQDPGLGLRLIYFSYDVKMKEKGDIPEGYSVSREKKERFSLILESASTNQTSMYLCASSSDRPNTEAFFGQGTRLTVV.